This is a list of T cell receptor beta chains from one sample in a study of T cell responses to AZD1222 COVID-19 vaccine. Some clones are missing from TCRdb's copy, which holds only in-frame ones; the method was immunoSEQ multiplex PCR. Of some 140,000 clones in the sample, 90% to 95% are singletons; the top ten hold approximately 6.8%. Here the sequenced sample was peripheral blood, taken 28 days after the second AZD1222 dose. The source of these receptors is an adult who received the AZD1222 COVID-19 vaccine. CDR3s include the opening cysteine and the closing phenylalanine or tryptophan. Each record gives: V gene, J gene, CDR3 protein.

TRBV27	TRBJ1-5	CASSRDRYSNQPQHF
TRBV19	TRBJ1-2	CASSYEGARGYTF
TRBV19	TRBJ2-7	CASMIGTGAYEQYF
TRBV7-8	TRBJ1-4	CASSPANGLKLFF
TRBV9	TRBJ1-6	CASSAGEGQGIPLHF
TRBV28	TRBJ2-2	CASPASNTGELFF
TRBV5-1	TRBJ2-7	CASAMSDGYEQYF
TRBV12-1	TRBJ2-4	CASSHEWTGVLPLAKNIQYF
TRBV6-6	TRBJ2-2	CASSSRGLHNTGELFF
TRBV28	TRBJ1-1	CASSPGSGMQTEAFF
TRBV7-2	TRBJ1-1	CASTPHGFMNTEAFF
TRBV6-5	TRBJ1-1	CASSLYSQNTEAFF
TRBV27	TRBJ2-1	CASSVAGPYNEQFF
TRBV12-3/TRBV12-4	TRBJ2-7	CASSTTGYYEQYF
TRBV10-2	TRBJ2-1	CASSEFEGSYNEQFF
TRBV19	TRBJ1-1	CASSLPRKAFF
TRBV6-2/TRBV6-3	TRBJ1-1	CASSPLDRGVNTEAFF
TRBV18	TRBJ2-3	CASSPPSGGGAPDTQYF
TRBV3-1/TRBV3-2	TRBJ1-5	CASSHSGQDLGQPQHF
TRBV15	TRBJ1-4	CATSRDESGTEKLFF
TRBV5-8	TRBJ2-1	CASSLGDRYNEQFF
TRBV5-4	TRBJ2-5	CASSLYRAQGRETQYF
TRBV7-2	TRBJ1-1	CASSLVPIWGNTEAFF
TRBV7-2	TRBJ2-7	CASSSTPGSAYEQYF
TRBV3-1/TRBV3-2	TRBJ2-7	CASSQGSTSGVHEQYF
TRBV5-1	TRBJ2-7	CASSLLRTSGGPQYF
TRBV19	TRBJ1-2	CASSTGTAREGYTF